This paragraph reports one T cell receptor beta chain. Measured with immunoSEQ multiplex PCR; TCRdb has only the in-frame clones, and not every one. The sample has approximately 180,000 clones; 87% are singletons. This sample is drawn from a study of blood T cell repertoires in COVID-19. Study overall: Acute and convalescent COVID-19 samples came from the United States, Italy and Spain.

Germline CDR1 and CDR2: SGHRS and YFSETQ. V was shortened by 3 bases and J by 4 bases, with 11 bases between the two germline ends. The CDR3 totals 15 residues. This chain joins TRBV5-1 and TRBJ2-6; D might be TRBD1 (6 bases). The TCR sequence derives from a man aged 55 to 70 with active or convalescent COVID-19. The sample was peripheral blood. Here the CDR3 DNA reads TGCGCCAGCAGCTCACAGGGCGAGGGGGCCAACGTCCTGACTTTC. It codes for CASSSQGEGANVLTF.